The 20 T cell receptor beta chains below all came from one sample that was sequenced in a study of T-cell memory formation after mild COVID-19. Using its own MiXCR run on the 5' RACE reads, TCRdb lists one record per CDR3 protein. Here the sample spans about 620,000 distinct CDR3 sequences, roughly 18% being singletons. Material for sequencing was PBMCs or a T cell subset sorted from them (not recorded which). Receptor source: an adult woman who had mild COVID-19 (a few samples of this study predate the infection). Cell type and time point are not known.

This clonotype was detected many times. The V and J genes are TRBV7-9 and TRBJ2-3; 7 nucleotides agree with TRBD1. V lost 0 bases to trimming and J lost 6 bases; unmatched junction nucleotides: 6. CDR3 length: 15 amino acids. Germline CDR1 and CDR2: SEHNR and FQNEAQ (reference sequence). The CDR3, as DNA: TGTGCCAGCAGCTTAGCAGGGGGCCGAGGGGATACGCAGTATTTT. This encodes CASSLAGGRGDTQYF.

The chain is built from TRBV5-1 and TRBJ2-1; D gene ambiguous. CDR3 length equals 14 residues. V dropped 1 base and J dropped 3 bases, with 8 bases sitting between them. CDR1 is SGHRS, CDR2 YFSETQ, per germline. CDR3 amino acids: CASSLLEFYNEQFF. CDR3 sequence (DNA): TGCGCCAGCAGCTTGCTAGAGTTCTACAATGAGCAGTTCTTC. Based on the CDR3 plus reference TRBV5-1 and TRBJ2-1, the full variable domain is KAGVTQTPRYLIKTRGQQVTLSCSPISGHRSVSWYQQTPGQGLQFLFEYFSETQRNKGNFPGRFSGRQFSNSRSEMNVSTLELGDSALYLCASSLLEFYNEQFFGPGTRLTVL.

The CDR3 reads CSASRGPSTDTQYF. The CDR3 DNA sequence: TGCAGTGCTAGTCGGGGGCCCAGCACAGATACGCAGTATTTT. V and J are TRBV20-1 and TRBJ2-3; the D call may be TRBD1 or TRBD2 (6 bases each). The germline V and J ends were trimmed by 3 bases and 0 bases, with 10 bases remaining between them. The CDR3 contains 14 residues. The germline V gene has CDR1 DFQATT and CDR2 SNEGSKA (reference sequence).

The J gene is TRBJ2-1, the V gene TRBV9; a weak D match, TRBD2 (5 bases). Germline V CDR1 and CDR2: SGDLS, YYNGEE. The CDR3 runs 17 residues. V dropped 0 bases and J dropped 3 bases, with 16 bases sitting between them. CDR3 residues: CASSVDGRLADYNEQFF. The CDR3, as DNA: TGTGCCAGCAGCGTAGATGGTAGGCTAGCCGACTACAATGAGCAGTTCTTC.

This clonotype has only a few counts. The CDR3 sequence: CASSLDPGQGRETQYF. Written as DNA, the CDR3 is TGTGCCAGCAGCTTGGATCCCGGACAGGGAAGAGAGACCCAGTACTTC. This chain joins TRBV5-5 and TRBJ2-5, with TRBD1 identical over 8 bases. This CDR3 has 16 residues. Trimming took 0 bases from V and 4 from J; bases not matched to a gene: 8. Germline V lookup: CDR1 SGHKS, CDR2 YYEKEE (reference sequence).

This clonotype came up a few times. This chain links TRBV7-9 with TRBJ1-2; weak D call: TRBD1 (5 bases). The CDR3 extends over 15 amino acids. Per the germline V gene, CDR1 is SEHNR and CDR2 is FQNEAQ (reference sequence). Trimming removed 1 base from V and 2 bases from J, with 11 bases in between. The CDR3 DNA reads as TGTGCCAGCAGCTTAGACGAGGGGCAGAACTATGGCTACACCTTC. Its protein is CASSLDEGQNYGYTF.

This clonotype occurred a few times. This chain links TRBV11-2 with TRBJ2-1; 14 bases align to TRBD2. J lost 7 bases, V lost 2 bases, and 7 bases had no gene match. The CDR3 runs to 17 residues. Germline assignment: CDR1 SGHAT and CDR2 FQNNGV. The CDR3 here is CASSLKTSGRDRNEQFF. CDR3 DNA: TGTGCCAGCAGCTTAAAGACTAGCGGGAGGGATCGGAATGAGCAGTTCTTC.

The chain uses TRBV3-1 and TRBJ2-7; D is uncertain. Germline V lookup: CDR1 LGHDT, CDR2 YNNKEL (reference sequence). The CDR3 sequence is 14 residues long. The V and J ends lost 4 bases and 6 bases respectively, with 16 bases between them. CDR3 region: CASSLRAGLREQYF. The CDR3 DNA follows: TGTGCCAGCAGCCTTCGGGCAGGATTGCGCGAGCAGTACTTC.

This clonotype has just a few counts. V usage is TRBV29-1 and J usage is TRBJ2-3; 8 bases are a match to TRBD2. The CDR3 contains 13 residues. V lost 6 bases and J lost 1; bases outside the gene matches: 3. Looked up from germline, CDR1 is SQVTM and CDR2 is ANQGSEA. In DNA form, the CDR3 reads TGCAGCGTAGCGGGAGCCCGCACAGATACGCAGTATTTT. Its protein is CSVAGARTDTQYF.

A few counts support this clonotype. The chain uses TRBV5-4 and TRBJ2-5, with TRBD1 matching over 8 bases. The germline gives CDR1 SGHNT, CDR2 YYREEE (reference sequence). This CDR3 comprises 14 residues. V lost 7 bases, J lost 5 bases, and 10 bases stayed unmatched. The CDR3 DNA reads as TGTGCCAGCTCCGCGGGACAGGAGGTGGAGACCCAGTACTTC. This translates into CASSAGQEVETQYF. Drawing the rest from reference TRBV5-4 and TRBJ2-5, the complete variable domain is ETGVTQSPTHLIKTRGQQVTLRCSSQSGHNTVSWYQQALGQGPQFIFQYYREEENGRGNFPPRFSGLQFPNYSSELNVNALELDDSALYLCASSAGQEVETQYFGPGTRLLVL.

This clonotype was found a few times. This chain uses TRBV9 with TRBJ2-2; TRBD1 matches at 7 bases. Unmatched junction bases numbered 4, after V lost 0 bases and J lost 5 bases. Per germline, CDR1 SGDLS and CDR2 YYNGEE. The CDR3 runs 15 residues. This CDR3 is CASSVVPDRTGELFF. The CDR3, as DNA: TGTGCCAGCAGCGTAGTCCCGGACAGGACCGGGGAGCTGTTTTTT. Supplemented by reference TRBV9 and TRBJ2-2, the full variable domain reads DSGVTQTPKHLITATGQRVTLRCSPRSGDLSVYWYQQSLDQGLQFLIQYYNGEERAKGNILERFSAQQFPDLHSELNLSSLELGDSALYFCASSVVPDRTGELFFGEGSRLTVL.

This clonotype was seen more than once but under ten times. V gene TRBV20-1 combines with J gene TRBJ1-6; 10 bases map to TRBD1. CDR3 length: 12 residues. The germline gives CDR1 DFQATT, CDR2 SNEGSKA (reference sequence). The CDR3 reads CSAGQGNSPLHF. The CDR3, as DNA: TGCAGCGCGGGACAGGGGAATTCACCCCTCCACTTT.

This clonotype turned up a few times. This chain links TRBV12-3 or TRBV12-4 with TRBJ1-5; D is unresolved. This CDR3 comprises 14 residues. Trimming removed 5 bases at V and 5 bases at J, with 13 bases between. The DNA for the CDR3 is TGTGCCAGCAGTCCCCCCACGGCAGATCAGCCCCAGCATTTT. Translating gives CASSPPTADQPQHF.

V gene TRBV20-1 combines with J gene TRBJ1-3; D uncertain. Germline V gives CDR1 DFQATT, CDR2 SNEGSKA (reference sequence). The CDR3 is 16 residues long. The V end was cut by 1 base, the J end by 2 bases, with 15 bases between. The CDR3 spells CSARGSEVTAGNTIYF. The CDR3 DNA sequence: TGCAGTGCTAGAGGTAGCGAGGTGACGGCTGGAAACACCATATATTTT.

In its sample, this clonotype was seen a few times. The rearrangement links TRBV11-1 to TRBJ2-1; D is unresolved. CDR3 length: 15 amino acids. Germline-derived CDR1 and CDR2 are SGHAT and FQDESV (reference sequence). Trimming stripped 1 base from V and 4 bases from J, with 11 bases between. The CDR3 nucleotides read TGTGCCAGCAGCTTAGAGGGTTTCGGTTACAATGAGCAGTTCTTC. Protein product: CASSLEGFGYNEQFF.

This clonotype occurred a few times. The V call is TRBV19, the J call TRBJ1-5; the D is unclear. The CDR3 runs to 13 residues. Per germline, CDR1 LNHDA and CDR2 SQIVND (reference sequence). V was shortened by 7 bases and J by 4 bases, with 11 bases between the two germline ends. CDR3 sequence (DNA): TGTGCCAGTACCACCCACCTGAATCAGCCCCAGCATTTT. Translated: CASTTHLNQPQHF.

The chain recombines TRBV5-8 with TRBJ1-2, with D hard to call. Trimming left V 4 bases short and J 14 bases short, with 21 bases between. Germline V gives CDR1 SGHTS, CDR2 YDEGEE. The CDR3 has 13 amino acids. The CDR3 region has the DNA TGTGCCAGCAGCGACCCGGAAGCCCGGTGGAGGACCTTC. Translating it yields CASSDPEARWRTF.

J is TRBJ2-1 and V is TRBV10-3; D unresolved. V lost 5 bases, J lost 13 bases, and 12 bases lay in between. The CDR3 covers 11 residues. From germline, CDR1 is ENHRY and CDR2 SYGVKD. CDR3 sequence (DNA): TGTGCCATCAGTAATAATGCCGGACAGTTCTTC. Protein product: CAISNNAGQFF.

In its sample, this clonotype was seen a few times. The J gene is TRBJ1-3, the V gene TRBV6-4, with D possibly matching TRBD1 (6 bases). Per the germline V gene, CDR1 is MRHNA and CDR2 is SNTAGT. Trimming removed 5 bases from V and 2 bases from J, with 10 bases in between. The CDR3 totals 14 residues. The CDR3 sequence is CASSRRGTGNTIYF. The CDR3 coding sequence is TGTGCCAGCAGTCGCAGGGGAACTGGAAACACCATATATTTT.

This clonotype was seen more than once but under ten times. J is TRBJ2-5 and V is TRBV6-1, with 16 nucleotides matching TRBD2. Looked up from germline, CDR1 is MNHNS and CDR2 is SASEGT. V shed 4 bases, J shed 4 bases, and the junction held 12 bases outside the gene matches. CDR3 length: 19 residues. Written as DNA, the CDR3 is TGTGCCAGCAGTGGACTCCCCGGGACTAGCGGGGGGGCGTTAGAGACCCAGTACTTC. Translated, it gives CASSGLPGTSGGALETQYF.